This T cell receptor beta chain was documented in a study of cytomegalovirus exposure and HLA in healthy donors. Study background: Researchers found that roughly 80% of 300 to 450 genotyped donors fell within the Caucasian-associated ancestry cluster.

Both 60 Vbeta primers and 13 Jbeta primers went into the PCR. Here immunoSEQ multiplex PCR was the method, and the copy in TCRdb shows in-frame clones only, minus some. This table holds about 160,000 clones, around nine tenths found once. This CDR3 is built from 13 residues. Germline CDR1 is SNHLY and CDR2 is FYNNEI. Trimming removed 5 bases at V and 0 bases at J, with 7 bases between. This clone was detected a few times. Its antigen remains unknown. Overall study findings and caveats: Accurate prediction of most subjects' HLA-A and HLA-B alleles from TCR beta sequences was reported.

Samples came from healthy bone marrow donors. This sequence was found in a woman younger than 30 in good health and CMV-seronegative. This chain links TRBV2 with TRBJ1-1; weak D call: TRBD1 (6 bases). The sample taken for sequencing was PBMCs. CDR3 DNA sequence: TGTGCCAGCAGTCAGGGGCTGAACACTGAAGCTTTCTTT. Amino acid sequence: CASSQGLNTEAFF.